Listed here is a single T cell receptor (beta chain). Original processing methods: Amplification of reference gene primers was used by the study to estimate nucleated cell counts. Measured with immunoSEQ multiplex PCR; TCRdb has only the in-frame clones, and not every one. V, J and clone size are taken as reported in that table, and D and trimming were inferred from the DNA itself. Of 150,000 to 200,000 clones listed, 84% are singletons. The entry originates in a study of blood T cell repertoires in COVID-19. Study-wide background: Samples came from the United States, Italy and Spain, spanning acute and convalescent COVID-19.

Cohort allocation depended upon clinical history that participants reported. V trimming: 3 bases; J trimming: 3 bases; junction bases outside the gene matches: 16. The CDR3 is 21 amino acids. From germline, CDR1 is DFQATT and CDR2 SNEGSKA (reference sequence). The chain employs TRBV20-1 and TRBJ2-6; 14 positions agree with TRBD2. Specimen: PBMCs or T cells enriched from blood (not recorded which). The receptor was isolated from a man aged 50 to 60 who had recovered from COVID-19. The CDR3 sequence is CSASLGLAGEGLWFGANVLTF. The CDR3 nucleotides read TGCAGTGCTAGTTTGGGACTAGCGGGGGAGGGGTTATGGTTTGGGGCCAACGTCCTGACTTTC.